One sample yielded the 10 T cell receptor beta chains listed below, sequenced in a study of Tregs in tolerant kidney transplant recipients (dated by TCRdb to between 2018 and 2020). The library was prepared using the immunoSEQ multiplex PCR assay. TCRdb took over this immuneACCESS table, retaining in-frame rearrangements with V and J assigned. Such tables are incomplete; in checked studies, under half of the missing clones stem from an unresolved V gene, and the remainder is unexplained. The table for this sample lists about 240,000 clones; 80% to 85% of them were counted only once. The ten biggest clones cover about 0.58% of the sample. Sequencing used CD4+ T cells from blood. All receptors derive from a human donor in good health.

This clone was detected only a few times. This chain links TRBV7-9 with TRBJ1-1; unclear D gene. There are 15 residues in the CDR3. V was shortened by 2 bases and J by 0 bases, with 10 bases between the two germline ends. From germline, CDR1 is SEHNR and CDR2 FQNEAQ (reference sequence). The CDR3, as DNA: TGTGCCAGCAGCTTACGGGGAAACATGAACACTGAAGCTTTCTTT. This gives the protein CASSLRGNMNTEAFF.

The chain combines TRBV4-2 with TRBJ2-1; D not certain. Germline-derived CDR1 and CDR2 are LGHNA and YNFKEQ. This CDR3 contains 17 residues. Trimming stripped 4 bases from V and 5 bases from J, with 21 bases between. CDR3 nucleotides: TGTGCCAGCAGCCCCCACCCCTCGGAGAGCATGAACAATGAGCAGTTCTTC. As protein: CASSPHPSESMNNEQFF.

As DNA, the CDR3 is TGTGCCAGCAGCTTTCGGACTAGCGGGGGCACAGATACGCAGTATTTT. Its protein product is CASSFRTSGGTDTQYF. The chain employs TRBV9 and TRBJ2-3; 12 bases fit TRBD2. Germline CDR1 and CDR2: SGDLS and YYNGEE. The CDR3 covers 16 residues. V shed 4 bases and J 1 base; nucleotides not matched to a gene: 4.

The CDR3 bases are TGTGCCAGCAGTCACAGGGGGAAATACTATGGCTACACCTTC. Translating it yields CASSHRGKYYGYTF. This chain connects TRBV6-5 to TRBJ1-2; 8 bases align to TRBD1. The V gene's germline CDR1 is MNHEY and CDR2 SVGAGI. This CDR3 comprises 14 residues. After removal of 5 bases from V and 3 bases from J, the junction contained 5 bases not matched to a gene.

This chain joins TRBV19 and TRBJ1-1; TRBD1 agrees at 7 bases. CDR3 length: 15 residues. Germline-derived CDR1 and CDR2 are LNHDA and SQIVND (reference sequence). The ends lost 7 bases at V and 0 bases at J; junction bases unmatched: 8. The CDR3 is CASTRGQTLNTEAFF. CDR3 nucleotides: TGTGCCAGTACAAGGGGACAGACCCTGAACACTGAAGCTTTCTTT. The full variable domain, in which reference TRBV19 and TRBJ1-1 provide the parts outside the CDR3, is DGGITQSPKYLFRKEGQNVTLSCEQNLNHDAMYWYRQDPGQGLRLIYYSQIVNDFQKGDIAEGYSVSREKKESFPLTVTSAQKNPTAFYLCASTRGQTLNTEAFFGQGTRLTVV.

The J gene is TRBJ2-4, the V gene TRBV7-2, with D maybe TRBD1 (6 bases). V lost 5 bases to trimming and J lost 6 bases, with 11 bases between them. Germline CDR1 is SGHTA and CDR2 is FQGNSA. The CDR3 loop spans 13 amino acids. CDR3 loop: CASSPGTRNIQYF. CDR3 DNA: TGTGCCAGCAGCCCCGGGACAAGAAACATTCAGTACTTC.

The J gene is TRBJ1-5, the V gene TRBV6-6; no clear D. Germline CDR1 and CDR2: MNHNY and SVGAGI (reference sequence). V was clipped by 8 bases and J by 1 base, with 12 bases between them. The CDR3 is made up of 14 amino acids. CDR3: CASARTASNQPQHF. CDR3 in DNA: TGTGCCAGCGCACGGACGGCCAGCAATCAGCCCCAGCATTTT.

J is TRBJ2-7 and V is TRBV2, with 7 nucleotides matching TRBD2. The CDR3 contains 16 residues. Germline CDR1 SNHLY, CDR2 FYNNEI. With 3 bases clipped from V and 2 bases from J, the junction kept 10 bases outside the gene matches. The CDR3: CASSERGLGIAYEQYF. For the CDR3, the DNA is TGTGCCAGCAGTGAGCGAGGACTAGGTATTGCCTACGAGCAGTACTTC.

This clone was observed a single time. This chain connects TRBV7-3 to TRBJ2-3; D call uncertain. V lost 5 bases to trimming and J lost 0 bases, with 9 bases between them. The germline CDR1 and CDR2 sequences are SGHTA and FQGTGA. CDR3 length: 14 amino acids. In nucleotides, the CDR3 is TGTGCCAGCAGCCCCGGCCAGAGCACAGATACGCAGTATTTT. Protein sequence: CASSPGQSTDTQYF.

The CDR3 sequence: CATSRGKLLRSGNTIYF. CDR3 DNA sequence: TGTGCCACCAGCAGAGGAAAACTCCTTCGCTCTGGAAACACCATATATTTT. V gene TRBV15 combines with J gene TRBJ1-3; D unclear. CDR1 is LNHNV and CDR2 is YYDKDF in the germline V gene (reference sequence). The CDR3 has 17 amino acids. With 1 base removed from V and 0 bases from J, the gap between germline ends came to 13 bases. Combining the CDR3 with reference TRBV15 and TRBJ1-3 gives the whole variable domain DAMVIQNPRYQVTQFGKPVTLSCSQTLNHNVMYWYQQKSSQAPKLLFHYYDKDFNNEADTPDNFQSRRPNTSFCFLDIRSPGLGDTAMYLCATSRGKLLRSGNTIYFGEGSWLTVV.